The 3 T cell receptor beta chains listed next were all sequenced from one sample in a study of beta chain features in type 1 diabetes (dated by TCRdb to 2016 to 2019). The investigation overall reported the following: Type 1 diabetes patients showed a moderate but significant shortening of TCRB CDR3 length in all four CD4+ subsets.

The library was made by the immunoSEQ multiplex PCR assay. The High Capacity cDNA Reverse Transcription Kit was used to reverse transcribe all of the isolated RNA, meaning that expressed TCRB transcripts were what got sequenced. TCRdb stores this immuneACCESS table with in-frame sequences only. Part of the clones is absent; in the studies checked, under half of the shortfall reflects unresolved V genes, and no reason is known for the rest. The sample table shows 500,000 to 850,000 clones, and around 15% are seen once. The ten top clones hold 0.03% to 0.04% of the sample. These TCRs are of unknown antigen specificity. Sequencing used naive CD4+ T cells from blood. Per the publication, the cell subset or site label means: true naive CD4+ T cells. These receptors came from a man younger than 35 with type 1 diabetes.

This clone was seen a handful of times. The J gene is TRBJ2-3, the V gene TRBV7-9; TRBD2 agrees at 7 bases. The CDR3 loop spans 17 amino acids. V trimming: 5 bases; J trimming: 1 base; junction bases outside the gene matches: 12. Germline V CDR1 and CDR2: SEHNR, FQNEAQ (reference sequence). CDR3 amino acids: CASSPGPRGYRTDTQYF. CDR3 nucleotide sequence: TGTGCCAGCAGCCCAGGGCCGCGGGGGTATCGCACAGATACGCAGTATTTT. Based on the CDR3 plus reference TRBV7-9 and TRBJ2-3, the full variable domain is DTGVSQNPRHKITKRGQNVTFRCDPISEHNRLYWYRQTLGQGPEFLTYFQNEAQLEKSRLLSDRFSAERPKGSFSTLEIQRTEQGDSAMYLCASSPGPRGYRTDTQYFGPGTRLTVL.

A few counts support this clone. V usage is TRBV10-3 and J usage is TRBJ1-1, with 9 positions matching TRBD1. Germline CDR1 ENHRY, CDR2 SYGVKD. V lost 4 bases to trimming and J lost 0 bases; unmatched junction nucleotides: 3. This CDR3 has 15 amino acids. This chain's CDR3 is CAISGGQGMNTEAFF. DNA for the CDR3: TGTGCCATCAGTGGCGGACAGGGGATGAACACTGAAGCTTTCTTT.

The chain uses TRBV28 and TRBJ2-7, with D uncertain. The CDR3 sequence is 18 residues long. V lost 5 bases and J 4 bases, leaving 27 bases between the germline ends. CDR1 is MDHEN, CDR2 SYDVKM, per germline. For the CDR3, the DNA is TGTGCCAGCAGTACTCACTCCGTTGGCAGTGTTGTCCTGTACGAGCAGTACTTC. It is translated as CASSTHSVGSVVLYEQYF.